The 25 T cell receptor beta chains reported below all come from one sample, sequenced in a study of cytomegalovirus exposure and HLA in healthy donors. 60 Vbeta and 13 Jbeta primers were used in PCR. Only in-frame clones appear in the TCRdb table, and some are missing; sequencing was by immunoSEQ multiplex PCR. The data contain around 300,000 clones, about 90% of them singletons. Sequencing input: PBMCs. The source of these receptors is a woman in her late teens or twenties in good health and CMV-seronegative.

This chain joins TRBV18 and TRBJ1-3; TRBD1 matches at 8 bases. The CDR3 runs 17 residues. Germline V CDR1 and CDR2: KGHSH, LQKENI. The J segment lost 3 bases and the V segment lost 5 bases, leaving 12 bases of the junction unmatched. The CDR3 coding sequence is TGTGCCAGCTCATTCGCCCGGGACAGGCACAATGGAAACACCATATATTTT. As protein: CASSFARDRHNGNTIYF.

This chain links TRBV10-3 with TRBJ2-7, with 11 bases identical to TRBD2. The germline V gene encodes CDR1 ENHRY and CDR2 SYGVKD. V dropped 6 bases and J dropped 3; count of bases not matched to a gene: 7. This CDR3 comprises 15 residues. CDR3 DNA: TGTGCCATCAGCCTAGCGGGGGGCTCGAACTACGAGCAGTACTTC. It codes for CAISLAGGSNYEQYF.

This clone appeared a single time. The CDR3 loop is CASQGGSTYNEQFF. CDR3 DNA sequence: TGTGCCAGCCAGGGGGGATCCACCTACAATGAGCAGTTCTTC. This rearrangement joins TRBV6-5 to TRBJ2-1, with D maybe TRBD1 (7 bases). Germline V CDR1 and CDR2: MNHEY, SVGAGI. V was clipped by 8 bases and J by 2 bases, with 13 bases between them. The CDR3 length is 14 residues.

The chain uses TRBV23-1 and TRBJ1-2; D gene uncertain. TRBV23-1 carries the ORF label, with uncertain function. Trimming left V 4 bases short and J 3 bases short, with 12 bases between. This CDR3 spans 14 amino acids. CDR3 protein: CASSPAAPDYGYTF. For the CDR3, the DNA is TGCGCCAGCAGTCCCGCGGCTCCGGACTATGGCTACACCTTC.

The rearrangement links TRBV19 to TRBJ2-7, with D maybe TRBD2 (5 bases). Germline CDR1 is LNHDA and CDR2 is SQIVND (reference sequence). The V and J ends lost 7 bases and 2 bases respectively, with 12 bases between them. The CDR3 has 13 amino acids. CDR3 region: CASTGSGPYEQYF. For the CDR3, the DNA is TGTGCCAGTACAGGCAGCGGACCCTACGAGCAGTACTTC.

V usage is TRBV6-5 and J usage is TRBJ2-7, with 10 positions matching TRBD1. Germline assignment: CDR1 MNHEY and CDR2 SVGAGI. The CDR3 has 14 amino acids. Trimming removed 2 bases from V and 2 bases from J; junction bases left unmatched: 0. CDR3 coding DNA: TGTGCCAGCAGTTACGGACAGGGGGCCTACGAGCAGTACTTC. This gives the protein CASSYGQGAYEQYF.

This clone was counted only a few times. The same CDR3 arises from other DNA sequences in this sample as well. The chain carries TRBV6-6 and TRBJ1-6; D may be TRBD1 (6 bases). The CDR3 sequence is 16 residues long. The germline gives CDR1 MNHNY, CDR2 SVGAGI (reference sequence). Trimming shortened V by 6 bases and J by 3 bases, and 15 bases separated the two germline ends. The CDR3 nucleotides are TGTGCCAGCAGGGATTCGACAGGTTTCTATAATTCACCCCTCCACTTT. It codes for CASRDSTGFYNSPLHF.

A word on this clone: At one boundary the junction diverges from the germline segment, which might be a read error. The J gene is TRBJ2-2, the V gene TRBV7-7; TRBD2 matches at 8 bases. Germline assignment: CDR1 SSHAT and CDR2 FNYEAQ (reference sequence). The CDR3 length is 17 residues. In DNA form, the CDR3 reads TGTGCTAGCAGCTTAGGGCCGGGACTAGTCGGAACCGGGGAGCTGTTTTTT. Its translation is CASSLGPGLVGTGELFF.

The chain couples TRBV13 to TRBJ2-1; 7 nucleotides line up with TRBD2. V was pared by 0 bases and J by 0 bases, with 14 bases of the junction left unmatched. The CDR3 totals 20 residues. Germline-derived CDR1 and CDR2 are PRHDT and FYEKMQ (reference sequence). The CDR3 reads CASSLGRGAAGRSSYNEQFF. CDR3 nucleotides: TGTGCCAGCAGCTTAGGCCGAGGAGCAGCGGGGAGAAGCTCCTACAATGAGCAGTTCTTC.

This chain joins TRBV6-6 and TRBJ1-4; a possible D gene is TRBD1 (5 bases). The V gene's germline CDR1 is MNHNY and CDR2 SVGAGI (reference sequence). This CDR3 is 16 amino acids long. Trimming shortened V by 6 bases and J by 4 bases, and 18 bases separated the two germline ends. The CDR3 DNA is TGTGCCAGCAGGGACCCAAGACAGTCGAATAATGAAAAACTGTTTTTT. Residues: CASRDPRQSNNEKLFF.

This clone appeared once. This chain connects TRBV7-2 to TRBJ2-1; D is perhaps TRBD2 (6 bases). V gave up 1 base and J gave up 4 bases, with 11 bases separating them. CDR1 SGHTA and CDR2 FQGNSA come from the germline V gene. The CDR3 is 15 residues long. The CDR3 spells CASSLGSRGYNEQFF. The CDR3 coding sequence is TGTGCCAGCAGCTTAGGCTCCCGGGGGTACAATGAGCAGTTCTTC.

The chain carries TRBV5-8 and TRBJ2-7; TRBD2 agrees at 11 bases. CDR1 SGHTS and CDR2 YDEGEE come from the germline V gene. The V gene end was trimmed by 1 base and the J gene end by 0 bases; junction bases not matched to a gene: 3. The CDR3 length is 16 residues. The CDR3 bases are TGTGCCAGCAGCTTGCAGGGACTAGCGGTCTCCTACGAGCAGTACTTC. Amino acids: CASSLQGLAVSYEQYF. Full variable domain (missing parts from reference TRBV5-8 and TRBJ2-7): EAGVTQSPTHLIKTRGQQATLRCSPISGHTSVYWYQQALGLGLQFLLWYDEGEERNRGNFPPRFSGRQFPNYSSELNVNALELEDSALYLCASSLQGLAVSYEQYFGPGTRLTVT.

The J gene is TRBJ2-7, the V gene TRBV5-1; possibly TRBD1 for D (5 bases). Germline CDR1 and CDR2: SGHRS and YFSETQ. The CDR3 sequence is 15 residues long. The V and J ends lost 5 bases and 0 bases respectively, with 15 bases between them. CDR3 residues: CASRETESASYEQYF. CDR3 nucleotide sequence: TGCGCCAGCAGGGAGACAGAGTCTGCCTCCTACGAGCAGTACTTC.

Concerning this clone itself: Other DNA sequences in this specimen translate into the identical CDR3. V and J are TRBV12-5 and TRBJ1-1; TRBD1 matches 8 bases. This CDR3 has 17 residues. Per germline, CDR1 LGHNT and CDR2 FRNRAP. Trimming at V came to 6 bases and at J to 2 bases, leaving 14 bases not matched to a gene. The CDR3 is CASGPGQAKTVNTEAFF. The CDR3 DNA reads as TGTGCTAGTGGCCCGGGACAGGCAAAAACAGTCAACACTGAAGCTTTCTTT.

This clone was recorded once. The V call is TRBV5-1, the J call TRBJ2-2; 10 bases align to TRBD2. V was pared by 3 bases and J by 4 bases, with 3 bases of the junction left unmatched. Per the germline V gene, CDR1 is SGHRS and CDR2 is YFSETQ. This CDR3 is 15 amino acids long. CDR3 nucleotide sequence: TGCGCCAGCAGCTCTAGCGGGGGCCCCACCGGGGAGCTGTTTTTT. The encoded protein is CASSSSGGPTGELFF. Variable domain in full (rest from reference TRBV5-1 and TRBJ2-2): KAGVTQTPRYLIKTRGQQVTLSCSPISGHRSVSWYQQTPGQGLQFLFEYFSETQRNKGNFPGRFSGRQFSNSRSEMNVSTLELGDSALYLCASSSSGGPTGELFFGEGSRLTVL.

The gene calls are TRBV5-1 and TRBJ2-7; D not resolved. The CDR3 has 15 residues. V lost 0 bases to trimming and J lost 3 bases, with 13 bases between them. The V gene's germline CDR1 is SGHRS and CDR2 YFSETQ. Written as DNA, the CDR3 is TGCGCCAGCAGCTTGGGATACCAAAACAGCTACGAGCAGTACTTC. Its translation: CASSLGYQNSYEQYF.

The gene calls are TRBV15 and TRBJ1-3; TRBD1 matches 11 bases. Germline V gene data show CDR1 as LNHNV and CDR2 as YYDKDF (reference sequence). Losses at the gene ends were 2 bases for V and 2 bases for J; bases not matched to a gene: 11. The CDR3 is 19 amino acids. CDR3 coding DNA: TGTGCCACCAGCAGATCGGACAGGGGGCAAACGGCGGCTGGAAACACCATATATTTT. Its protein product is CATSRSDRGQTAAGNTIYF.

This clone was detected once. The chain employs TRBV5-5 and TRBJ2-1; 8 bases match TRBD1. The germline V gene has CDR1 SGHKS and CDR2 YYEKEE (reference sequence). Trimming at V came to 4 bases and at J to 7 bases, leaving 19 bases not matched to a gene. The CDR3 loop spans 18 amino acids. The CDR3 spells CASSLKGVGSGGYNEQFF. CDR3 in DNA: TGTGCCAGCAGCCTCAAAGGGGTCGGGTCAGGGGGCTATAATGAGCAGTTCTTC.

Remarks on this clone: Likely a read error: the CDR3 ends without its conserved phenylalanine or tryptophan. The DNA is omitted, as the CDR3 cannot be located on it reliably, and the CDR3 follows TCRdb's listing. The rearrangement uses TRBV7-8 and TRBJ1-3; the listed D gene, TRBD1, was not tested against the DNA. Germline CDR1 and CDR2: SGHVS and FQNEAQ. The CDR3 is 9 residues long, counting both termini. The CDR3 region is CASSLCAGR.

This chain's CDR3 is CASSLGGPGSNQPQHF. The CDR3 DNA reads as TGTGCCAGCAGCTTAGGAGGTCCGGGGAGCAATCAGCCCCAGCATTTT. The chain combines TRBV11-2 with TRBJ1-5; no firm D call. Trimming removed 1 base at V and 1 base at J, with 11 bases between. CDR1 and CDR2 from the germline V gene are SGHAT and FQNNGV. The CDR3 is made up of 16 amino acids. Full variable domain (rest looked up from reference TRBV11-2 and TRBJ1-5): EAGVAQSPRYKIIEKRQSVAFWCNPISGHATLYWYQQILGQGPKLLIQFQNNGVVDDSQLPKDRFSAERLKGVDSTLKIQPAKLEDSAVYLCASSLGGPGSNQPQHFGDGTRLSIL.

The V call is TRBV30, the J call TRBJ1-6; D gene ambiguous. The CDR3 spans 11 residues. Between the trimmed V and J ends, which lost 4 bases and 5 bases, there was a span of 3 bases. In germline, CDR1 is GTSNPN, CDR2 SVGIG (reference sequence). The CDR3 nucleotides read TGTGCCTGGACAGATAATTCACCCCTCCACTTT. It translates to CAWTDNSPLHF.

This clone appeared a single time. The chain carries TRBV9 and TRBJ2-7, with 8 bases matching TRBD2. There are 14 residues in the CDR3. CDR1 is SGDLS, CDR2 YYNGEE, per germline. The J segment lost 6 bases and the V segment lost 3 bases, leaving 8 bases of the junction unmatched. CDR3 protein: CASSGAGAHLEQYF. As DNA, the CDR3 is TGTGCCAGCAGCGGAGCGGGGGCCCACCTCGAGCAGTACTTC. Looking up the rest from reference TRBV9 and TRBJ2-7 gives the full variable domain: DSGVTQTPKHLITATGQRVTLRCSPRSGDLSVYWYQQSLDQGLQFLIQYYNGEERAKGNILERFSAQQFPDLHSELNLSSLELGDSALYFCASSGAGAHLEQYFGPGTRLTVT.

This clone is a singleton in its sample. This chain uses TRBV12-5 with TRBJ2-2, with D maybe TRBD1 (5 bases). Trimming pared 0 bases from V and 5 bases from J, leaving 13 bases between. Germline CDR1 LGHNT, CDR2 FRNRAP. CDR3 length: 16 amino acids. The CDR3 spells CASGLVNRPSTGELFF. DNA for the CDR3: TGTGCTAGTGGTTTGGTAAACAGGCCCAGTACCGGGGAGCTGTTTTTT.

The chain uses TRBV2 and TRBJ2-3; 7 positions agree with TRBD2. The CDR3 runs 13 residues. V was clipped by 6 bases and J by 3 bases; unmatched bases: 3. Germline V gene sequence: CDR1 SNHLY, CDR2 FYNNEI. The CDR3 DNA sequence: TGTGCCAGCAGGGCGGGGGAGACAGATACGCAGTATTTT. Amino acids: CASRAGETDTQYF.

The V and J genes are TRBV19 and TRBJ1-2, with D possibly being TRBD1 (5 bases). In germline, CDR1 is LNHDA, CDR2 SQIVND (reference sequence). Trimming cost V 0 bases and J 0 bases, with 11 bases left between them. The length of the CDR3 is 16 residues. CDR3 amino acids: CASSIDDGGANYGYTF. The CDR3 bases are TGTGCCAGTAGTATAGATGACGGGGGTGCTAACTATGGCTACACCTTC.